This T cell receptor beta chain is from a study of somatic mutations in cytotoxic T cells in rheumatoid arthritis. Study-wide context: A subset of V beta antibody-stained T-cell populations was isolated by flow sorting, reaching nearly 100% purity, and this subset included V beta1+ cells that went on to TCRB sequencing.

Using immunoSEQ multiplex PCR, the repertoire was profiled, and TCRdb retains in-frame clones only, with some absent. The sample lists around 20,000 clones; 65% to 70% were seen once. This CDR3 contains 19 residues. Losses at the gene ends were 5 bases for V and 3 bases for J; bases not matched to a gene: 18. Germline CDR1 reads SGHVS; CDR2 reads FNYEAQ. A single count supports this clone. This sequence originates from an adult with rheumatoid arthritis. This chain uses TRBV7-6 with TRBJ2-1; 8 nucleotides align to TRBD1. The sequenced sample consisted of CD8+ T cells sorted from blood. This CDR3 reads CASSDSIGSGTGVYNEQFF. The CDR3 nucleotides read TGTGCCAGCAGCGACTCGATAGGTTCCGGGACAGGAGTCTACAATGAGCAGTTCTTC.